This TCR beta chain was identified during a study of OX40 agonist ivuxolimab in advanced cancers. Overall study context: Prior anti-PD-1, anti-PD-L1 or anti-CTLA-4 therapy did not bar entry, and less than 50% had some. Three patients responded partially, comprising one with hepatocellular carcinoma and two with cutaneous melanoma.

Sampling of blood occurred at baseline, cycle 4 day 1, and cycle 7 day 1. Germline V gives CDR1 SGDLS, CDR2 YYNGEE. V was shortened by 0 bases and J by 2 bases, with 4 bases between the two germline ends. The CDR3 totals 13 residues. TCRdb's copy holds only in-frame clones and misses some; the assay was immunoSEQ multiplex PCR. The profile shows approximately 23,000 clones, around two thirds of them singletons. The clonotype was recovered from an adult with an advanced solid tumor such as melanoma, head and neck, liver or kidney cancer. Sequenced here: CD4+ or CD8+ T cells sorted from blood, sampled in a trial of the OX40 agonist ivuxolimab. The chain employs TRBV9 and TRBJ2-3; no reliable D call. The CDR3 DNA reads TGTGCCAGCAGCGTAGGGATCACAGATACGCAGTATTTT. It codes for CASSVGITDTQYF. The whole variable domain, remainder taken from reference TRBV9 and TRBJ2-3, is DSGVTQTPKHLITATGQRVTLRCSPRSGDLSVYWYQQSLDQGLQFLIQYYNGEERAKGNILERFSAQQFPDLHSELNLSSLELGDSALYFCASSVGITDTQYFGPGTRLTVL.